The 17 T cell receptor beta chains in this list originate from one sample, sequenced in a study of T cell responses to AZD1222 COVID-19 vaccine. Sequencing was performed with immunoSEQ multiplex PCR; in TCRdb, only in-frame clones are kept and a portion is missing. The repertoire holds around 140,000 clones, with roughly nine tenths as singletons. Sequenced material: peripheral blood, taken 28 days after the second AZD1222 dose. The receptors shown here come from an adult who received the AZD1222 COVID-19 vaccine.

The rearrangement uses TRBV9 and TRBJ2-3, with D possibly TRBD2 on 6 matching bases. V was clipped by 0 bases and J by 6 bases, with 17 bases between them. The CDR3 totals 16 residues. CDR1 is SGDLS, CDR2 YYNGEE, per germline. CDR3 amino acids: CASSVEGSGVLDTQYF. The DNA for the CDR3 is TGTGCCAGCAGCGTAGAGGGTAGCGGCGTGCTTGATACGCAGTATTTT.

V is TRBV19 and J is TRBJ1-5; 7 nucleotides agree with TRBD1. J was trimmed by 0 bases and V by 6 bases; bases with no gene match: 5. Germline CDR1 and CDR2: LNHDA and SQIVND (reference sequence). The CDR3 has 15 residues. This chain's CDR3 is CASSRQGYSNQPQHF. CDR3 coding DNA: TGTGCCAGTAGCCGACAGGGTTATAGCAATCAGCCCCAGCATTTT.

This clone was recorded only once. The chain has TRBV6-2 or TRBV6-3 and TRBJ1-2; 7 bases are a match to TRBD1. Germline loops: CDR1 MNHEY, CDR2 SVGEGT. The J segment lost 7 bases and the V segment lost 2 bases, leaving 7 bases of the junction unmatched. The CDR3 has 14 amino acids. The CDR3 protein is CASSYQIQGIGYTF. CDR3 DNA: TGTGCCAGCAGTTACCAGATACAGGGGATTGGCTACACCTTC.

The chain combines TRBV4-1 with TRBJ2-1; TRBD2 aligns across 11 bases. The CDR3 length is 16 residues. The germline V gene encodes CDR1 MGHRA and CDR2 YSYEKL. J was trimmed by 6 bases and V by 2 bases; bases with no gene match: 6. This CDR3 is CASSQLAGGPLNEQFF. The CDR3 DNA reads as TGCGCCAGCAGCCAATTAGCGGGAGGGCCTCTCAATGAGCAGTTCTTC.

The chain carries TRBV14 and TRBJ1-6; perhaps TRBD1 as D (5 bases). Germline V CDR1 and CDR2: SGHDN, FVKESK. CDR3 length: 15 residues. V lost 4 bases to trimming and J lost 5 bases, with 12 bases between them. The CDR3 protein is CASSPIGGDNSPLHF. The CDR3 DNA reads TGTGCCAGCAGCCCCATTGGGGGGGATAATTCACCCCTCCACTTT.

A single count supports this clone. The chain combines TRBV18 with TRBJ1-1, with 8 bases lining up with TRBD1. After removal of 6 bases from V and 4 bases from J, the junction contained 7 bases not matched to a gene. The CDR3 totals 14 residues. Germline V CDR1 and CDR2: KGHSH, LQKENI. The CDR3 region has the DNA TGTGCCAGCTCGCCAACCACAGGGGGCACTGAAGCTTTCTTT. As protein: CASSPTTGGTEAFF.

In its sample, this clone was seen once. The chain carries TRBV11-2 and TRBJ2-3; perhaps TRBD2 as D (5 bases). The CDR3 sequence is 17 residues long. Trimming took 5 bases from V and 2 from J, leaving 20 bases between them. Germline V lookup: CDR1 SGHAT, CDR2 FQNNGV. CDR3 coding DNA: TGTGCCAGCAGCCAGTCTGAGGGTAGCGACCACACAGATACGCAGTATTTT. Translated, it gives CASSQSEGSDHTDTQYF.

The chain couples TRBV11-2 to TRBJ1-2; TRBD1 agrees at 12 bases. V lost 5 bases, J lost 7 bases, and 5 bases stayed unmatched. CDR1 SGHAT and CDR2 FQNNGV come from the germline V gene. The CDR3 extends over 14 amino acids. The CDR3 DNA is TGTGCCAGCAGCCCAGGGACAGGGGGCCTTGGCTACACCTTC. The encoded protein is CASSPGTGGLGYTF.

The chain combines TRBV6-2 or TRBV6-3 with TRBJ2-7; TRBD1 is a possible D gene (5 bases). Germline assignment: CDR1 MNHEY and CDR2 SVGEGT. This CDR3 is built from 13 residues. V lost 4 bases to trimming and J lost 2 bases, with 9 bases between them. CDR3: CASSLTAAYEQYV. Here the CDR3 DNA reads TGTGCCAGCAGTTTGACAGCTGCCTACGAGCAGTACGTC.

The chain couples TRBV19 to TRBJ1-5, with D uncertain. The CDR3 extends over 14 amino acids. Trimming cost V 7 bases and J 0 bases, with 10 bases left between them. CDR1 LNHDA and CDR2 SQIVND come from the germline V gene (reference sequence). For the CDR3, the DNA is TGTGCCAGTAACTTGGCGTCTAGCAATCAGCCCCAGCATTTT. It encodes CASNLASSNQPQHF.

The CDR3 reads CASSPFTPRGRYEQYV. CDR3 DNA: TGTGCCAGCAGCCCCTTTACCCCCAGGGGCCGCTACGAGCAGTACGTC. The chain recombines TRBV12-1 with TRBJ2-7; the table's TRBD1 call for D was not verified on the DNA. TRBV12-1 is a pseudogene segment. This CDR3 comprises 16 residues.

The CDR3 DNA is TGTGCCAGCAGCCCCTCCTCCTACGAGCAGTACTTC. The encoded protein is CASSPSSYEQYF. The chain couples TRBV11-2 to TRBJ2-7; no definite D call. This CDR3 is 12 amino acids long. The germline CDR1 and CDR2 sequences are SGHAT and FQNNGV. Trimming took off 5 bases at V and 0 bases at J, with 5 bases between the two ends.

The V and J genes are TRBV10-3 and TRBJ1-4; D possibly corresponds to TRBD1 (5 bases). CDR1 and CDR2 from the germline V gene are ENHRY and SYGVKD. This CDR3 spans 15 amino acids. Trimming took off 6 bases at V and 7 bases at J, with 18 bases between the two ends. The CDR3 coding sequence is TGTGCCATCAGCTACCCAGGGATAGAAAGTGAAAAACTGTTTTTT. Residues: CAISYPGIESEKLFF.

This rearrangement joins TRBV9 to TRBJ1-1; D might be TRBD1 (5 bases). CDR3 length: 15 residues. Trimming shortened V by 3 bases and J by 1 base, and 13 bases separated the two germline ends. Germline V gene data show CDR1 as SGDLS and CDR2 as YYNGEE. This CDR3 is CASSESGTGNTEAFF. DNA for the CDR3: TGTGCCAGCAGCGAATCCGGGACGGGGAACACTGAAGCTTTCTTT.

The J gene is TRBJ2-2, the V gene TRBV7-9; the D call may be TRBD1 or TRBD2 (5 bases each). V was pared by 6 bases and J by 2 bases, with 13 bases between. The CDR3 is 15 amino acids. Looked up from germline, CDR1 is SEHNR and CDR2 is FQNEAQ (reference sequence). CDR3 nucleotide sequence: TGTGCCAGCAGGAGGGGCGACCATAACACCGGGGAGCTGTTTTTT. Translating it yields CASRRGDHNTGELFF.

The table lists this clone with a count of one. This chain links TRBV6-2 or TRBV6-3 with TRBJ1-1, with D uncertain. V lost 1 base and J 0 bases, leaving 9 bases between the germline ends. Looked up from germline, CDR1 is MNHEY and CDR2 is SVGEGT. The CDR3 is 15 amino acids. CDR3 protein: CASSYLPILNTEAFF. DNA of the CDR3: TGTGCCAGCAGTTACTTACCGATCCTGAACACTGAAGCTTTCTTT.

The rearrangement joins TRBV5-1 to TRBJ1-4; 8 bases fit TRBD1. This CDR3 comprises 15 residues. Germline loops: CDR1 SGHRS, CDR2 YFSETQ. V shed 0 bases, J shed 8 bases, and the junction held 6 bases outside the gene matches. The chain's CDR3 is CASSLAGQGGEKLFF. The CDR3, as DNA: TGCGCCAGCAGCTTGGCCGGACAGGGAGGCGAAAAACTGTTTTTT.